This T cell receptor (beta chain) is from a study of blood T cell repertoires in COVID-19 (dated by TCRdb to about 2020). About the full investigation: Samples from collaborators originated in the United States, Italy and Spain and spanned both the acute and convalescent phases of COVID-19. The material from the prospective study consisted of cDNA or gDNA derived from T cells, B-cell-depleted T cells, or PBMCs. Deeply sampled blood TCRbeta repertoires from subjects exposed to, actively infected with, or recovered from COVID-19 were included in the dataset. The repertoires were made available in a free public database intended to serve as a resource for research on the immune response to SARS-CoV-2. The samples were drawn from the first 160 participants of the ongoing ImmuneRACE study and from some 1,300 subjects provided by 6 global collaborators. The sample metadata nearly always contained a de-identified subject ID, COVID-19 status, age in years and sex. Where available, HLA class I and class II types were obtained from metadata supplied by the sample provider rather than from assay-based typing.

The germline V gene encodes CDR1 SGHNT and CDR2 YYREEE (reference sequence). V is pared back by 1 base and J by 6 bases, with 8 bases lying between the germline termini. Including the terminal cysteine and phenylalanine, the CDR3 comprises 13 residues. Only the CDR3 portion is preserved as DNA: 39 bases, with reading frame beginning at the first base. The immunoSEQ Assay, a bias-controlled multiplex PCR, was used to amplify TCRbeta CDR3 regions from genomic DNA. The authors' analysis ran thus. Within the assay, amplification of reference gene primers was used to estimate how many nucleated cells each sample contained. Sequence reads were collapsed and filtered to measure the absolute abundance of every unique TCRbeta CDR3 rearrangement. Productive Simpson clonality was computed per sample as the square root of Simpson's diversity index over productive rearrangements. The clones in this table, taken by TCRdb from immuneACCESS, are in-frame only. Not every clone is retained; where verified, under half of the shortfall comes from an unresolved V gene, and the cause of the rest is unknown. V and J calls and clone size come straight from that table; D and trimming were deduced from the DNA. The sample table contains about 56,000 clones; only one count was recorded for nearly 90% of them. Roughly 43% of the sample is in the top ten clones.

At one collaborating source in Seattle, patients were enrolled during active infection and were followed longitudinally through the course of disease. Whole blood was collected in K2EDTA tubes by collaborating institutions according to the institutions' own protocols. For TCRbeta analysis, collaborator samples were shipped as frozen whole blood, as isolated PBMCs, or as DNA extracted from either sample type. General study outcomes and caveats: Clinical and demographic metadata were provided uncurated, with the amount varying by source and participant.

As concerns this clone: The antigen it binds to is not known. No much larger clonotype is one base removed from it; base qualities were not supplied.

The source is an older woman with COVID-19, enrolled during active disease. What was sequenced was peripheral blood. Recombination joined TRBV5-4 with TRBJ2-1; the D gene is perhaps TRBD2, on 5 matching bases. In nucleotides, the sequence is TGTGCCAGCAGCTTGTTGGGAGTCAATGAGCAGTTCTTC. It codes for CASSLLGVNEQFF.